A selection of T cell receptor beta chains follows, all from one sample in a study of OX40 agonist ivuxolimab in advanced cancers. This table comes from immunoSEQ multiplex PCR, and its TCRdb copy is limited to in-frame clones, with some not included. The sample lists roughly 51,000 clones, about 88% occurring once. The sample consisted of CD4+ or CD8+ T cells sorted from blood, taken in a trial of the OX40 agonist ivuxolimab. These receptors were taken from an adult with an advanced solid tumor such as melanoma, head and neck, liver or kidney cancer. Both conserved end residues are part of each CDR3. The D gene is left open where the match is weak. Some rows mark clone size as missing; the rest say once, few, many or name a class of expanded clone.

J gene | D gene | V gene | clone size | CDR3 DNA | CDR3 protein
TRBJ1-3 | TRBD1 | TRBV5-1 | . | TGCGCCAGCAGCTTGGAGGGGACAGGGGTGAGCTCTGGAAACACCATATATTTT | CASSLEGTGVSSGNTIYF
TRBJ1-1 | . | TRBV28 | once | TGTGCCAGCAGGTCCGAAGGCCCAACCGAAGCTTTCTTT | CASRSEGPTEAFF
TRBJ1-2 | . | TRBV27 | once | TGTGCCAGCAGTTTAGTGAAGTATGTATATGGCTACACCTTC | CASSLVKYVYGYTF
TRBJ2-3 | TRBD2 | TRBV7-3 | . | TGTGCCAGCAGCGATCTGGGCGGGAGAGTAGATACGCAGTATTTT | CASSDLGGRVDTQYF
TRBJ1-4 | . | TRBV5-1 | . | TGCGCCAGCAGCTTGGTACCTAATGAAAAACTGTTTTTT | CASSLVPNEKLFF
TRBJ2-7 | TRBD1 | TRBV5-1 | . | TGCGCCAGCAGCCTCAATGGACAGGGGAGGAACGAGCAGTACTTC | CASSLNGQGRNEQYF
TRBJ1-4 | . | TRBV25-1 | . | TGTGCCAGCAGTCTCCGGGCTGGAAAACTGTTTTTT | CASSLRAGKLFF
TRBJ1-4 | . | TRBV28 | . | TGTGCCAGCAGGACCTCAGGGGTCTTTGAAAAACTGTTTTTT | CASRTSGVFEKLFF
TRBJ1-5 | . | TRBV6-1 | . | TGTGCCAGCAGTGAACAGGGAAATCAGCCCCAGCATTTT | CASSEQGNQPQHF
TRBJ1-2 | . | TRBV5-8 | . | TGTGCCAGCAGCCCCGGAGCTAGCTATGGCTACACCTTC | CASSPGASYGYTF
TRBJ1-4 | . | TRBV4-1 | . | TGCGCCAGCAGGTCCCCCGGTACTAATGAAAAACTGTTTTTT | CASRSPGTNEKLFF
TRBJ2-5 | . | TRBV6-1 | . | TGTGCCAGCAGTGAAATTAGGGGATCCCAAGAGACCCAGTACTTC | CASSEIRGSQETQYF
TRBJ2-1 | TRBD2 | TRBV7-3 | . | TGTGCCAGCAGCTCGACCGGGACTAGCGGGAGCTCCTACAATGAGCAGTTCTTC | CASSSTGTSGSSYNEQFF
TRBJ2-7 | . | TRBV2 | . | TGTGCCAGCAGAGGACAGGGAGGCGGGAGGGCCGCCTACGAGCAGTACTTC | CASRGQGGGRAAYEQYF
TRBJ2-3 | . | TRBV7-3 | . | TGTGCCAGCAGCCCCGATGCGGAAGATACGCAGTATTTT | CASSPDAEDTQYF
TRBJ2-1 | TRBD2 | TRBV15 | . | TGTGCCACCAGCAGTAGCGGGTTCTCCTACAATGAGCAGTTCTTC | CATSSSGFSYNEQFF
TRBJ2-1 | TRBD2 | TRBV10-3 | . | TGTGCCATCAGTGAGGGTGGGACTAGCGGGACTCGGTGGAATGAGCAGTTCTTC | CAISEGGTSGTRWNEQFF
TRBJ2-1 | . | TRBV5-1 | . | TGCGCCAGCAGCTTGGCTGAGCGGATCCCCGAGCAGTTCTTC | CASSLAERIPEQFF
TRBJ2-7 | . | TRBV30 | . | TGTGCCTGGAGTCTAGGTGGCGAGCAGTACTTC | CAWSLGGEQYF
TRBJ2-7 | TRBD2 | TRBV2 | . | TGTGCCAGCAGGATTTTAGCGGGTTACTACGAGCAGTACTTC | CASRILAGYYEQYF
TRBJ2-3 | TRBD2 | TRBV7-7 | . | TGTGCTAGCAGCTTGGGACTAGCGGGACCGTCCCCTAGCACAGATACGCAGTATTTT | CASSLGLAGPSPSTDTQYF
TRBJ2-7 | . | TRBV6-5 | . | TGTGCCAGCAGTTACTGGGGGAACGGCGAGCAGTACTTC | CASSYWGNGEQYF
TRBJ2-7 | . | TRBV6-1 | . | TGTGCCAGCAGCGAGGTCCGCTTTGAGCAGTACTTC | CASSEVRFEQYF
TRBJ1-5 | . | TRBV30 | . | TGTGCCTGGAGTACCGGACGTCGGTCGGGAGTTTGGGAGCCCCAGCATTTT | CAWSTGRRSGVWEPQHF
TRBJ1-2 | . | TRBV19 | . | TGTGCCAGTAAAGACAGGTCCCTTAGGGATGGCTACACCTTC | CASKDRSLRDGYTF
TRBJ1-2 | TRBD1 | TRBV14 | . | TGTGCCAGCGGTCCTACAGGGGTCAAGGGTGGCTACACCTTC | CASGPTGVKGGYTF
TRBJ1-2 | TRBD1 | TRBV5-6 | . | TGTGCCAGCAGCTTGGAGCGTGGACAGGGGCTCGCTAACTATGGCTACACCTTC | CASSLERGQGLANYGYTF
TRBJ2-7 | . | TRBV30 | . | TGTGCCTGGAAAGGACTCTCGGGGGAGCAGTACTTC | CAWKGLSGEQYF
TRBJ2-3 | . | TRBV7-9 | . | TGTGCCAGCAGACCAACCCGGCGGGCAGATACGCAGTATTTT | CASRPTRRADTQYF
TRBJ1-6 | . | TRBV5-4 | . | TGTGCCAGCAGCTTGCAACAGGGTAATTCACCCCTCCACTTT | CASSLQQGNSPLHF
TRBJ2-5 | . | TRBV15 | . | TGTGCCACCAGCAGAGGACAGAAAGAGACCCAGTACTTC | CATSRGQKETQYF
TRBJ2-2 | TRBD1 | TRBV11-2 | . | TGTGCCAGCAGCCACCGGGACAGAGACACCGGGGAGCTGTTTTTT | CASSHRDRDTGELFF
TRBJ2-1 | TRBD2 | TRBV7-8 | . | TGTGCCAGCAGCCCGAGGATAGCGGGAGGGGTTCCTCATGAGCAGTTCTTC | CASSPRIAGGVPHEQFF
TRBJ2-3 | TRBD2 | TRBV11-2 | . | TGTGCCACCGGACTAGCATCAATCACAGATACGCAGTATTTT | CATGLASITDTQYF
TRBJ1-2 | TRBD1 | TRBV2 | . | TGTGCCAGCAGCTGGACAGGACCAGGCTATGGCTACACCTTC | CASSWTGPGYGYTF
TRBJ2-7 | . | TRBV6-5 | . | TGTGCCAGCAGCCTCTCATACAGGGTGGAGGAGCAGTACTTC | CASSLSYRVEEQYF
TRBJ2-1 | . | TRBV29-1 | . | TGCAGCGTTGTGGGGGTGGGAAAGGAGTTCTTC | CSVVGVGKEFF
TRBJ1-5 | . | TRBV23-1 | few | TGCGCCAGCAGTCAATCGAACCCTAGCAATCAGCCCCAGCATTTT | CASSQSNPSNQPQHF
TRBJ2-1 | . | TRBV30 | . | TGTGCCTGGAGTGTTAAACTCTTCAGGGAGCAGTTCTTC | CAWSVKLFREQFF
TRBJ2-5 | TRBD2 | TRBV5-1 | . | TGCGCCAGCAGCCCCGATAGCGGGGGGGGTTGGGAGACCCAGTACTTC | CASSPDSGGGWETQYF
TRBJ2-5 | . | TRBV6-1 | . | TGTGCCAGTAAAACAGGGACGGCCAGGCAAGAGACCCAGTACTTC | CASKTGTARQETQYF
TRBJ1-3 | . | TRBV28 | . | TGTGCCAGCAGTTTCCCCGGGGCCCGCTCTGGAAACACCATATATTTT | CASSFPGARSGNTIYF
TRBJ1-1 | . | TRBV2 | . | TGTGCCAGCAGTGACAGGGTTATGAACACTGAAGCTTTCTTT | CASSDRVMNTEAFF
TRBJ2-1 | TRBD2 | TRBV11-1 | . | TGTGCCAGCAGCTTAGCGGGGGGGGTCAATGAGCAGTTCTTC | CASSLAGGVNEQFF
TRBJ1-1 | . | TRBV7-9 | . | TGTGCCAGCAGCCCCGTCGAGTTGGGGGAGACTGAAGCTTTCTTT | CASSPVELGETEAFF
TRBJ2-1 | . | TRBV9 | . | TGTGCCAGCAGCGTAGAGGGACAACACAATGAGCAGTTCTTC | CASSVEGQHNEQFF
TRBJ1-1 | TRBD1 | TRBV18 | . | TGTGCCAGCTCGAGGACAGGAATGAACACTGAAGCTTTCTTT | CASSRTGMNTEAFF
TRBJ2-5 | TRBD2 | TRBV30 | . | TGTGCCTGGAGTGTAGGAGCGGGGGGGGAGACCCAGTACTTC | CAWSVGAGGETQYF
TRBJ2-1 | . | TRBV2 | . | TGTGCCAGCAGTGTCCGCAGGGTCCCAAAGGGTTACAATGAGCAGTTCTTC | CASSVRRVPKGYNEQFF